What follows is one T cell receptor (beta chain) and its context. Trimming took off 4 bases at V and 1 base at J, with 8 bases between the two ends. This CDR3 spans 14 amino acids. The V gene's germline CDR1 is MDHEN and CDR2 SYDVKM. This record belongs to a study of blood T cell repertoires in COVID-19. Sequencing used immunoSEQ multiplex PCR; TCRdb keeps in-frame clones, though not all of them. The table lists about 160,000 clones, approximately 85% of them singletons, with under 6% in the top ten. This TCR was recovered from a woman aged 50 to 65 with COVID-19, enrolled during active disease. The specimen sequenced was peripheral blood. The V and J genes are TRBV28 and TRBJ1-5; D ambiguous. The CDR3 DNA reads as TGTGCCAGCAGTTACGCTGGCAGCAATCAGCCCCAGCATTTT. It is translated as CASSYAGSNQPQHF.